This T cell receptor beta chain is drawn from a study of spatial heterogeneity in lung cancer. The time point is: sample taken at primary tumor resection. No cell sorting; template was whole RNA from tumor, lung tissue or PBMC. The germline V gene has CDR1 SGHDT and CDR2 YYEEEE. Deletions cut 0 bases from V and 3 bases from J, with 6 bases between. There are 14 residues in the CDR3. TCRdb re-analysed the 5' RACE reads in MiXCR, keeping a single row per CDR3 protein. This sample yields 82,000 or so distinct CDR3 sequences, of which about 12% are seen a single time; about 4.6% belongs to the top ten. This clonotype was counted between two and nine times.

The sample consisted of PBMCs, taken at surgery. The V gene is TRBV5-6, the J gene TRBJ1-4; D remains ambiguous. The source of this sequence is a male donor with early-stage non-small cell lung cancer. CDR3 nucleotides: TGTGCCAGCAGCTTGGGACGGCCTAATGAAAAACTGTTTTTT. Encoded protein: CASSLGRPNEKLFF.